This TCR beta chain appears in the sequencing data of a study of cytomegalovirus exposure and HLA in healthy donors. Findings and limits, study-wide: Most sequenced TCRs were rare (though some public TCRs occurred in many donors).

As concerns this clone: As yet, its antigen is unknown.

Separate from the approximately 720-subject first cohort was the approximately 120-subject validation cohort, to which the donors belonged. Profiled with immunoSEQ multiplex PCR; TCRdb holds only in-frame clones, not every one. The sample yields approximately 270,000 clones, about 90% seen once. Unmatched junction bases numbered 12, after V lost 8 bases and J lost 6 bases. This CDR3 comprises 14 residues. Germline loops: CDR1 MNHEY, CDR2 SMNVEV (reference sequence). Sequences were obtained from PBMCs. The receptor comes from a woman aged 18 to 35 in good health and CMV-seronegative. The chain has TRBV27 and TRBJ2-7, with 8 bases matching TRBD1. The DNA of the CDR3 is TGTGCCAGCTCTCTTCAGGGGGCGTTATTCGAGCAGTACTTC. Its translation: CASSLQGALFEQYF.